This TCR beta chain was profiled in a study of cytomegalovirus exposure and HLA in healthy donors. Points on this clone: Its antigen remains unidentified.

The CDR3 covers 13 residues. The V gene's germline CDR1 is SGHRS and CDR2 YFSETQ. J was trimmed by 3 bases and V by 4 bases; bases with no gene match: 2. The study, taken as a whole, reports: Further analysis was carried out later, and it showed several of the most significant clusters appearing linked to common viral pathogens. Presence/absence results assume similar sequencing depth per donor, which may not hold. V segments that were indistinguishable, TRBV6-2 and TRBV6-3 among them, were omitted from analysis.

Amplification used 60 Vbeta primers and 13 Jbeta primers. TCRdb keeps only in-frame clones here, not all; method: immunoSEQ multiplex PCR. The table includes roughly 100,000 clones, around 72% detected once. V is TRBV5-1 and J is TRBJ2-3; 7 bases fit TRBD1. Sequenced sample: PBMCs. The clonotype originates from a man aged 25-45 years in good health and CMV-seronegative. CDR3: CASSTGQTDTQYF. The CDR3 coding sequence is TGCGCCAGCAGCACGGGACAGACAGATACGCAGTATTTT. Drawing the rest from reference TRBV5-1 and TRBJ2-3, the complete variable domain is KAGVTQTPRYLIKTRGQQVTLSCSPISGHRSVSWYQQTPGQGLQFLFEYFSETQRNKGNFPGRFSGRQFSNSRSEMNVSTLELGDSALYLCASSTGQTDTQYFGPGTRLTVL.